A selection of T cell receptor beta chains follows, all from one sample in a study of blood T cell repertoires in COVID-19. Profiled with immunoSEQ multiplex PCR; TCRdb holds only in-frame clones, not every one. The sample includes around 25,000 clones, 80% to 90% of them seen just once. Sequenced material: peripheral blood. Every receptor here comes from a woman in her forties or fifties with active COVID-19. Each CDR3 is given with its conserved first and last residue. A D gene is named only where the DNA matches it firmly. Some rows mark clone size as missing; the rest say once, few, many or name a class of expanded clone.

clone_size j_call d_call v_call cdr3_aa cdr3_nt
NA TRBJ1-1 NA TRBV27 CASSHRTATEAFF TGTGCCAGCAGTCATAGGACTGCTACTGAAGCTTTCTTT
NA TRBJ1-4 NA TRBV28 CASSFWGEDNEKLFF TGTGCCAGCAGTTTCTGGGGGGAGGATAATGAAAAACTGTTTTTT
NA TRBJ1-2 NA TRBV10-3 CAISQADYGYTF TGTGCCATCAGCCAGGCAGACTATGGCTACACCTTC
NA TRBJ2-7 NA TRBV27 CASTPKDRRQQYF TGTGCCAGCACCCCGAAAGACAGGAGGCAGCAGTACTTC
NA TRBJ2-7 NA TRBV28 CASRTVSHYEQYF TGTGCCAGCCGAACGGTTTCTCATTACGAGCAGTACTTC
NA TRBJ2-2 NA TRBV6-5 CATKPRQVTGELFF TGTGCCACCAAACCACGACAGGTTACCGGGGAGCTGTTTTTT
NA TRBJ1-3 TRBD1 TRBV3-1/TRBV3-2 CASSPGQGKGSGNTIYF TGTGCCAGCAGCCCTGGACAGGGGAAGGGCTCTGGAAACACCATATATTTT
NA TRBJ1-5 TRBD1 TRBV28 CASSDDRENQPQHF TGTGCCAGCAGTGATGACAGGGAAAATCAGCCCCAGCATTTT
NA TRBJ2-1 NA TRBV10-3 CAISENRVNNEQFF TGTGCCATCAGTGAAAACAGGGTTAACAATGAGCAGTTCTTC
NA TRBJ2-7 TRBD1 TRBV5-1 CASSLGPAGGGYEQYF TGCGCCAGCAGCTTGGGTCCCGCAGGGGGCGGTTACGAGCAGTACTTC
NA TRBJ2-2 NA TRBV9 CASSVGRETNTGELFF TGTGCCAGCAGCGTAGGGAGGGAGACCAACACCGGGGAGCTGTTTTTT
NA TRBJ2-7 NA TRBV12-5 CASGSTTRYEQYF TGTGCTAGTGGTTCAACGACTCGATACGAGCAGTACTTC
few TRBJ1-6 NA TRBV5-4 CASSSFDSPLHF TGTGCCAGCAGCTCGTTCGATTCACCCCTCCACTTT
NA TRBJ1-2 TRBD1 TRBV28 CASSAQPLTGYYGYTF TGTGCCAGCAGTGCCCAACCCCTGACAGGGTATTATGGCTACACCTTC
NA TRBJ2-7 NA TRBV5-6 CASSLVFSEQYF TGTGCCAGCAGCTTGGTTTTCTCCGAGCAGTACTTC
NA TRBJ1-3 NA TRBV7-2 CASSLARGSGNTIYF TGTGCCAGCAGCTTAGCCAGGGGCTCTGGAAACACCATATATTTT
NA TRBJ2-5 TRBD2 TRBV24-1 CATSGGVAGAQETQYF TGTGCCACCAGTGGCGGGGTAGCGGGAGCCCAAGAGACCCAGTACTTC
NA TRBJ2-7 TRBD1 TRBV20-1 CSASSIQGATRLTYEQYF TGCAGTGCTAGTTCAATCCAGGGGGCAACTAGATTAACCTACGAGCAGTACTTC
NA TRBJ2-1 TRBD1 TRBV19 CATKKPGMGDRERDEQFF TGTGCCACAAAAAAACCCGGGATGGGGGACAGGGAGCGGGATGAGCAGTTCTTC
NA TRBJ1-2 NA TRBV7-9 CASSLSGGTYGYTF TGTGCCAGCAGCTTAAGCGGGGGGACCTATGGCTACACCTTC
NA TRBJ2-1 TRBD2 TRBV3-1/TRBV3-2 CASSRYFETSGYNEQFF TGTGCCAGCAGTCGCTATTTCGAGACTAGCGGATACAATGAGCAGTTCTTC
NA TRBJ1-2 NA TRBV7-2 CASSLDRTGGYTF TGTGCCAGCAGCTTAGACAGAACGGGGGGCTACACCTTC
NA TRBJ2-4 TRBD1 TRBV6-5 CASSYRDRLHF TGTGCCAGCAGTTACCGGGACAGGCTCCACTTC
NA TRBJ1-1 NA TRBV5-1 CASSLAGQTEAFF TGCGCCAGCAGCTTGGCAGGACAGACTGAAGCTTTCTTT
NA TRBJ2-6 NA TRBV15 CATSGRGISGANVLTF TGTGCCACCAGCGGACGGGGGATCTCTGGGGCCAACGTCCTGACTTTC
NA TRBJ2-2 NA TRBV24-1 CATSVRYGTGELFF TGTGCCACCAGTGTGAGATATGGCACCGGGGAGCTGTTTTTT
NA TRBJ2-7 TRBD1 TRBV7-8 CASSFDRGAYEQYF TGTGCCAGCAGCTTCGACAGGGGGGCCTACGAGCAGTACTTC
NA TRBJ2-7 TRBD1 TRBV7-9 CASSLATGAFLIGEQYF TGTGCCAGCAGCTTAGCGACAGGGGCATTCCTTATAGGCGAGCAGTACTTC
NA TRBJ2-7 TRBD2 TRBV27 CASSPGLAGAYEQYF TGTGCCAGCAGCCCGGGACTAGCGGGAGCCTACGAGCAGTACTTC
NA TRBJ2-1 TRBD2 TRBV29-1 CSVETPGGAGRYNEQFF TGCAGCGTTGAAACGCCCGGGGGGGCGGGCCGTTACAATGAGCAGTTCTTC
NA TRBJ2-7 TRBD2 TRBV6-1 CASSEGLASYEQYF TGTGCCAGCAGTGAGGGACTAGCTTCCTACGAGCAGTACTTC
NA TRBJ1-2 NA TRBV28 CASTGGDPKGGYTF TGTGCCAGCACCGGGGGGGACCCGAAGGGGGGCTACACCTTC
NA TRBJ2-7 NA TRBV27 CASSPRGATYYEQYF TGTGCCAGCAGCCCCCGTGGAGCCACTTACTACGAGCAGTACTTC
NA TRBJ2-1 TRBD1 TRBV19 CASSALGTGSYNEQFF TGTGCCAGTAGTGCCCTCGGGACAGGGTCTTACAATGAGCAGTTCTTC
NA TRBJ2-5 NA TRBV11-3 CASSFSGETQYF TGTGCCAGCAGCTTCAGCGGAGAGACCCAGTACTTC
NA TRBJ2-1 NA TRBV7-3 CASSLSGNEQFF TGTGCCAGCAGCTTATCCGGCAATGAGCAGTTCTTC
NA TRBJ1-1 NA TRBV19 CASIGVTEAFF TGTGCCAGTATTGGAGTAACTGAAGCTTTCTTT
NA TRBJ1-1 TRBD1 TRBV2 CASTYRGITEAFF TGTGCCAGCACCTACAGGGGGATCACTGAAGCTTTCTTT
NA TRBJ2-3 TRBD1 TRBV4-2 CASSQILGGPTDTQYF TGTGCCAGCAGCCAGATCCTAGGGGGCCCCACAGATACGCAGTATTTT
NA TRBJ1-1 TRBD1 TRBV5-1 CASSPWDRGYTEAFF TGCGCCAGCAGCCCCTGGGACAGGGGATACACTGAAGCTTTCTTT
NA TRBJ2-5 NA TRBV13 CASSLGGTQETQYF TGTGCCAGCAGCTTAGGTGGGACTCAAGAGACCCAGTACTTC
NA TRBJ2-1 TRBD1 TRBV27 CASSLEGQNPLYYNEQFF TGTGCCAGCAGTTTAGAGGGACAGAACCCCTTATATTACAATGAGCAGTTCTTC
NA TRBJ2-3 NA TRBV11-3 CASGSGTDTQYF TGTGCCAGCGGGAGCGGCACAGATACGCAGTATTTT
NA TRBJ2-4 NA TRBV6-5 CASSNKRGAKNIQYF TGTGCCAGCAGTAACAAAAGGGGAGCCAAAAACATTCAGTACTTC
NA TRBJ2-3 NA TRBV5-6 CASSHKGSSTQYF TGTGCCAGCAGCCACAAGGGGTCCTCTACGCAGTATTTT
NA TRBJ2-1 NA TRBV7-2 CASSLVAENYNEQFF TGTGCCAGCAGCTTAGTAGCGGAGAACTACAATGAGCAGTTCTTC
NA TRBJ2-3 TRBD1 TRBV5-1 CASSGTETNTDTQYF TGCGCCAGCAGCGGGACAGAGACAAACACAGATACGCAGTATTTT
NA TRBJ1-2 NA TRBV5-1 CASSSVQGSGYGYTF TGCGCCAGCAGCTCAGTGCAGGGGTCTGGCTATGGCTACACCTTC
NA TRBJ2-1 NA TRBV2 CASSEAESRAYNEQFF TGTGCCAGCAGTGAAGCGGAGTCTCGAGCCTACAATGAGCAGTTCTTC
NA TRBJ1-2 NA TRBV24-1 CATSDFQTFYGYTF TGTGCCACCAGTGATTTTCAGACTTTCTATGGCTACACCTTC
NA TRBJ1-1 TRBD1 TRBV7-6 CASSATGGLGTEAFF TGTGCCAGCAGCGCTACAGGGGGCCTGGGTACTGAAGCTTTCTTT
NA TRBJ2-3 TRBD2 TRBV5-1 CASRALEREGADTQYF TGCGCCAGCAGGGCCCTCGAGCGGGAGGGGGCAGATACGCAGTATTTT
NA TRBJ1-5 NA TRBV2 CASSESGGGNQPQHF TGTGCCAGCAGTGAAAGCGGGGGCGGCAATCAGCCCCAGCATTTT
NA TRBJ1-2 TRBD1 TRBV5-1 CASGQGGRGYTF TGCGCCAGCGGACAGGGGGGACGTGGCTACACCTTC
NA TRBJ2-7 TRBD2 TRBV6-5 CASRPGTSVPEQYF TGTGCCAGCAGGCCCGGGACTAGCGTTCCCGAGCAGTACTTC
NA TRBJ2-1 TRBD2 TRBV27 CASTTSGTSGTSYNEQFF TGTGCCAGCACCACCTCCGGGACTAGCGGGACTTCCTACAATGAGCAGTTCTTC
few TRBJ1-6 TRBD1 TRBV3-1/TRBV3-2 CASSPTGVNSPLHF TGTGCCAGCAGCCCAACAGGGGTCAATTCACCCCTCCACTTT
NA TRBJ1-1 NA TRBV11-2 CASSLNPPGLMNTEAFF TGTGCCAGCAGCTTAAATCCCCCGGGACTGATGAACACTGAAGCTTTCTTT
NA TRBJ2-1 NA TRBV5-5 CASSLATRGNEQFF TGTGCCAGCAGCTTGGCGACCAGGGGCAATGAGCAGTTCTTC
NA TRBJ2-5 TRBD2 TRBV9 CASSTTGRGETQYF TGTGCCAGCAGCACTACCGGGAGGGGAGAGACCCAGTACTTC